Listed below are T cell receptor beta chains from one sample, sequenced in a study of CD8 T cells in ankylosing spondylitis. TCRdb re-called the 5' RACE reads with MiXCR, one entry per CDR3 protein. The sample carries some 840,000 distinct CDR3 sequences, about 12% recorded once. Sequences were obtained from blood, either unsorted or a sorted T cell fraction (not recorded which). Receptor source: a male donor with ankylosing spondylitis. The CDR3 runs from the conserved cysteine through the conserved F or W. A D gene is named only where the DNA matches it firmly. Expanded clones get a size class; other rows say once, few or many, or leave the size out.

v_call	d_call	j_call	clone_size	cdr3_nt	cdr3_aa
TRBV29-1	NA	TRBJ2-5	few	TGCAGCGTTGTTGGGGGAGAAGGGCTAAAAGAGACCCAGTACTTC	CSVVGGEGLKETQYF
TRBV4-1	NA	TRBJ2-5	few	TGCGCCAGCAGCCCTCCGTACCTGAGGGAGACCCAGTACTTC	CASSPPYLRETQYF
TRBV7-2	TRBD1	TRBJ1-1	few	TGTGCCAGCAGCAGACGACAGGGGGCCGCTGAAGCTTTCTTT	CASSRRQGAAEAFF
TRBV4-3	NA	TRBJ1-1	NA	TGCGCCAGCAGCCAAGAAGGAATAGACACTGAAGCTTTCTTT	CASSQEGIDTEAFF
TRBV5-5	NA	TRBJ1-4	few	TGTGCCAGCAGCCCCCCCGGGACCCGACGGGAAAAACTGTTTTTT	CASSPPGTRREKLFF
TRBV24-1	NA	TRBJ1-2	NA	TGTGCCAAGACAGGCTATGGCTACACCTTC	CAKTGYGYTF
TRBV4-1	TRBD2	TRBJ2-2	NA	TGCGCCAGCAGCCAGGGTCTAGCGGGATTTAGCACCGGGGAGCTGTTTTTT	CASSQGLAGFSTGELFF
TRBV5-1	TRBD1	TRBJ2-1	many	TGCGCCAGCAGCGGGGGACAGGGGGGCCTAATGTACAATGAGCAGTTCTTC	CASSGGQGGLMYNEQFF
TRBV12-3/TRBV12-4	NA	TRBJ2-4	many	TGTGCCAGCAGTTTAGGATCGGGGAGGGGGGGGGCCAAAAACATTCAGTACTTC	CASSLGSGRGGAKNIQYF
TRBV10-1	NA	TRBJ1-2	NA	TGCGCCAGCAGTGTGGTAGGGGAGGATGGCTACACCTTC	CASSVVGEDGYTF
TRBV7-9	NA	TRBJ2-7	NA	TGTGCCAGCAGCTTCATTGGGGCTCACGAGCAGTACTTC	CASSFIGAHEQYF
TRBV28	NA	TRBJ1-1	few	TGTGCCAGCAGCCAGGGAGGGGAGAACACTGAAGCTTTCTTT	CASSQGGENTEAFF
TRBV19	NA	TRBJ1-2	few	TGTGCCAGTTCTACACCGCAGGGACGTGGCTACACCTTC	CASSTPQGRGYTF
TRBV15	NA	TRBJ1-3	NA	TGTGCCACCAGCAGTGGAGAGATTGGAAACACCATATATTTT	CATSSGEIGNTIYF
TRBV7-2	NA	TRBJ2-7	few	TGTGCCAGCAGCTCCTCGGGTCGCAACTGGGACGAGCAGTACTTC	CASSSSGRNWDEQYF
TRBV5-6	NA	TRBJ2-1	few	TGTGCCAGCAGCTCGTCCGGGGGAAATGAGCAGTTCTTC	CASSSSGGNEQFF